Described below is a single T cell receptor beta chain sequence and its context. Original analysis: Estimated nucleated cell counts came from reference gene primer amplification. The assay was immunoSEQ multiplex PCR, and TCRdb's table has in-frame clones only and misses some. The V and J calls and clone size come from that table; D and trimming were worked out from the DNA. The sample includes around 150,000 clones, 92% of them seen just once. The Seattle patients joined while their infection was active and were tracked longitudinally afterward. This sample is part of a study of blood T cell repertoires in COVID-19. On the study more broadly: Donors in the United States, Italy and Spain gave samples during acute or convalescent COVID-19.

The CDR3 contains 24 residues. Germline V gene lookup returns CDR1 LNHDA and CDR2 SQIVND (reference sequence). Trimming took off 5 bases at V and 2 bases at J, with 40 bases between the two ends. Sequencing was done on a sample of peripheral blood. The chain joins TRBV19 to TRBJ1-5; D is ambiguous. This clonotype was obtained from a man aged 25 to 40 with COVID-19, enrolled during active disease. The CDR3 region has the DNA TGTGCCAGTAGTCCACGGGCCCGGGAAGGCCGGGATGTTATAGGTGTAGCTGGCAATCAGCCCCAGCATTTT. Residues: CASSPRAREGRDVIGVAGNQPQHF.